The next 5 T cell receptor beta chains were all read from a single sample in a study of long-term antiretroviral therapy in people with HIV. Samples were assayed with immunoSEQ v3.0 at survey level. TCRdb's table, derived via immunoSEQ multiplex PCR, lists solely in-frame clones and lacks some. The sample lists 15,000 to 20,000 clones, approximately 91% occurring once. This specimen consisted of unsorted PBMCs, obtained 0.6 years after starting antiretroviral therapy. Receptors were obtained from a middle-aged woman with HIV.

The CDR3 nucleotides are TGTGCCAGCTCACCACCAAACGGGGAACACGAGCAGTACTTC. Translation gives CASSPPNGEHEQYF. This chain links TRBV18 with TRBJ2-7; a weak D match, TRBD2 (5 bases). Germline-derived CDR1 and CDR2 are KGHSH and LQKENI. Trimming removed 0 bases at V and 5 bases at J, with 11 bases between. The CDR3 loop spans 14 amino acids. The variable domain in full, completed from reference TRBV18 and TRBJ2-7, reads NAGVMQNPRHLVRRRGQEARLRCSPMKGHSHVYWYRQLPEEGLKFMVYLQKENIIDESGMPKERFSAEFPKEGPSILRIQQVVRGDSAAYFCASSPPNGEHEQYFGPGTRLTVT.

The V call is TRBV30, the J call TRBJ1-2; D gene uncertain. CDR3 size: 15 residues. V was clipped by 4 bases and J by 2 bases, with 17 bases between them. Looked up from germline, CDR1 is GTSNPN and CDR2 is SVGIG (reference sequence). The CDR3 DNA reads TGTGCCTGGACCCTTGGAGGAGGGCCGAACTATGGCTACACCTTC. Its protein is CAWTLGGGPNYGYTF.

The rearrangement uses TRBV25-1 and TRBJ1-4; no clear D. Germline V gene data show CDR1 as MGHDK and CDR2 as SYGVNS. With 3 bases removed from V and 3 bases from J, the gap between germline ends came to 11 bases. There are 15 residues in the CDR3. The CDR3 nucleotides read TGTGCCAGCAGTGAGGGAAGTACGGCTAATGAAAAACTGTTTTTT. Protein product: CASSEGSTANEKLFF.

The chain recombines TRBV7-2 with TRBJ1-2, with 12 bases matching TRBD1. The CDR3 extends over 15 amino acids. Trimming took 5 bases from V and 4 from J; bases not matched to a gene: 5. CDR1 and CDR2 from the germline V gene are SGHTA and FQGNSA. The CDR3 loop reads CASSAGQGASYGYTF. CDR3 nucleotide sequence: TGTGCCAGCAGCGCGGGACAGGGGGCAAGCTATGGCTACACCTTC.

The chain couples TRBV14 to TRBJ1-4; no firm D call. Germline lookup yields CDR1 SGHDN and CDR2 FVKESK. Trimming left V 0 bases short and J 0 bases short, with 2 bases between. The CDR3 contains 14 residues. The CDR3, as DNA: TGTGCCAGCAGCCAAGATACAACTAATGAAAAACTGTTTTTT. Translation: CASSQDTTNEKLFF. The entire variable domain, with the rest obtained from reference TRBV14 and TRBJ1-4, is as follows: EAGVTQFPSHSVIEKGQTVTLRCDPISGHDNLYWYRRVMGKEIKFLLHFVKESKQDESGMPNNRFLAERTGGTYSTLKVQPAELEDSGVYFCASSQDTTNEKLFFGSGTQLSVL.